This T cell receptor beta chain was captured in a study of CD8+CD57+ T cells in acquired aplastic anemia. Background on the study: Sorting CD4+ and CD8+ cells gave DNA averaging roughly 3.5 ug.

The use of genomic DNA as template underpinned the TCR beta VDJ and CDR3 profiling. Via MiXCR, TCRdb re-called the reads, giving one row per CDR3 protein. The sample yields 75,000 to 80,000 distinct CDR3 sequences, around 70% seen once. This clonotype was found a few times. Unmatched junction bases numbered 4, after V lost 6 bases and J lost 1 base. Germline V gene lookup returns CDR1 SGHVS and CDR2 FNYEAQ. The CDR3 spans 14 residues. Patients selected for sequencing had displayed CD8+CD57+ cell expansion by flow cytometry. This TCR derives from a human donor with aplastic anemia. The chain carries TRBV7-6 and TRBJ1-2; 8 bases match TRBD1. Input material: sorted CD4+, CD8+, or CD8+CD57+ T cells (not recorded which) from PBMCs. The CDR3 DNA is TGTGCCAGCAGGGGACAGGACAATAACTATGGCTACACCTTC. This translates into CASRGQDNNYGYTF.